These 16 T cell receptor beta chains share one sample of origin, sequenced in a study of PD-L1 blockade in urothelial cancer. Sequenced by immunoSEQ multiplex PCR; TCRdb stores in-frame clones only, minus some. The repertoire holds 75,000 to 95,000 clones, with roughly 90% as singletons. Sequencing was performed on PBMCs, taken around atezolizumab (anti-PD-L1) treatment. These receptors were obtained from a man in his 60s with urothelial cancer.

This chain joins TRBV5-6 and TRBJ2-7; 8 nucleotides match TRBD2. Germline lookup yields CDR1 SGHDT and CDR2 YYEEEE. The CDR3 contains 16 residues. J gave up 3 bases and V 2 bases, and 10 bases lay outside the gene matches. CDR3 in amino acids: CASSFLTSGDLYEQYF. The CDR3 DNA reads as TGTGCCAGCAGCTTCCTAACTAGCGGAGATCTCTACGAGCAGTACTTC.

In DNA, the CDR3 is TGCGCCAGCAGCCATCAGGCGGGACAGGGGACCTACGAGCAGTACTTC. Translating gives CASSHQAGQGTYEQYF. The chain combines TRBV4-3 with TRBJ2-7, with 10 bases that match TRBD1. Germline V gene sequence: CDR1 LGHNA, CDR2 YSLEER. V gave up 3 bases and J gave up 2 bases; unmatched junction bases: 7. This CDR3 spans 16 amino acids.

The chain is built from TRBV5-1 and TRBJ2-3; 9 positions agree with TRBD2. Unmatched junction bases numbered 6, after V lost 4 bases and J lost 3 bases. This CDR3 region has 15 residues. Per germline, CDR1 SGHRS and CDR2 YFSETQ. CDR3 in amino acids: CASSLSGSGTDTQYF. The CDR3 nucleotides read TGCGCCAGCAGCCTTAGCGGGAGTGGTACAGATACGCAGTATTTT.

The rearrangement joins TRBV29-1 to TRBJ1-2; perhaps TRBD1 as D (5 bases). Trimming pared 7 bases from V and 2 bases from J, leaving 14 bases between. CDR1 SQVTM and CDR2 ANQGSEA come from the germline V gene. There are 13 residues in the CDR3. The CDR3 region has the DNA TGCAGCGCCGTGGGGGGGTCAAACTATGGCTACACCTTC. Protein: CSAVGGSNYGYTF.

This rearrangement joins TRBV4-1 to TRBJ2-5; the match to TRBD2 covers 7 bases. Looked up from germline, CDR1 is MGHRA and CDR2 is YSYEKL. The CDR3 is 15 amino acids. With 2 bases clipped from V and 2 bases from J, the junction kept 5 bases outside the gene matches. In DNA form, the CDR3 reads TGCGCCAGCAGCCAAACAGCGGGGAGGCAAGAGACCCAGTACTTC. Its translation is CASSQTAGRQETQYF.

The chain recombines TRBV5-6 with TRBJ2-5, with D unclear. Germline V lookup: CDR1 SGHDT, CDR2 YYEEEE. V lost 1 base to trimming and J lost 5 bases, with 6 bases between them. This CDR3 spans 12 amino acids. CDR3 sequence (DNA): TGTGCCAGCAGCTTGCTAACGGAGACCCAGTACTTC. It encodes CASSLLTETQYF. Based on the CDR3 plus reference TRBV5-6 and TRBJ2-5, the full variable domain is DAGVTQSPTHLIKTRGQQVTLRCSPKSGHDTVSWYQQALGQGPQFIFQYYEEEERQRGNFPDRFSGHQFPNYSSELNVNALLLGDSALYLCASSLLTETQYFGPGTRLLVL.

The V and J genes are TRBV27 and TRBJ2-7, with TRBD2 matching over 13 bases. The germline CDR1 and CDR2 sequences are MNHEY and SMNVEV (reference sequence). This CDR3 region has 15 residues. V gave up 6 bases and J gave up 4 bases; unmatched junction bases: 6. The CDR3 DNA follows: TGTGCCAGCAGGGGAGGACTAGCGGGAGTATACGAGCAGTACTTC. It codes for CASRGGLAGVYEQYF.

The chain is built from TRBV5-1 and TRBJ2-1; the match to TRBD2 covers 9 bases. V shed 0 bases, J shed 9 bases, and the junction held 7 bases outside the gene matches. The CDR3 runs to 15 residues. CDR1 and CDR2 from the germline V gene are SGHRS and YFSETQ. DNA of the CDR3: TGCGCCAGCAGCTTGGATCCTAGCGGGACTGGTGAGCAGTTCTTC. Amino acid sequence: CASSLDPSGTGEQFF.

This sequence joins TRBV7-6 and TRBJ2-2, with TRBD2 identical over 10 bases. The germline gives CDR1 SGHVS, CDR2 FNYEAQ. The V and J ends lost 1 base and 2 bases, in that order; junction bases with no gene match: 10. The CDR3 has 19 residues. The CDR3 DNA reads as TGTGCCAGCAGCTTAGGGATTCAGCGGGAGGGCCGTAACACCGGGGAGCTGTTTTTT. Protein product: CASSLGIQREGRNTGELFF.

The chain employs TRBV28 and TRBJ2-2; maybe TRBD2 (6 bases). In germline, CDR1 is MDHEN, CDR2 SYDVKM. The CDR3 has 15 amino acids. V was trimmed by 5 bases and J by 4 bases, leaving 14 bases between them. CDR3 protein: CASSLRDFSTGELFF. CDR3 DNA: TGTGCCAGCAGTCTCCGGGACTTTTCCACCGGGGAGCTGTTTTTT. Looking up the rest from reference TRBV28 and TRBJ2-2 gives the full variable domain: DVKVTQSSRYLVKRTGEKVFLECVQDMDHENMFWYRQDPGLGLRLIYFSYDVKMKEKGDIPEGYSVSREKKERFSLILESASTNQTSMYLCASSLRDFSTGELFFGEGSRLTVL.

V usage is TRBV11-2 and J usage is TRBJ2-6; tentatively, D is TRBD1 (5 bases). The length of the CDR3 is 17 residues. The germline CDR1 and CDR2 sequences are SGHAT and FQNNGV. The ends were cut back, 0 bases at V and 0 bases at J, with 9 bases in the middle. Written as DNA, the CDR3 is TGTGCCAGCAGCTTAGATTCAGGGCTCTCTGGGGCCAACGTCCTGACTTTC. Its protein product is CASSLDSGLSGANVLTF.

V usage is TRBV7-2 and J usage is TRBJ2-7; 13 nucleotides agree with TRBD2. The junction had 7 bases not matched to a gene; V was cut back by 1 base and J by 4 bases. This CDR3 has 17 residues. The germline V gene has CDR1 SGHTA and CDR2 FQGNSA. The CDR3 DNA reads TGTGCCAGCAGCTTAGGACTAGCGGGAGGAACGGGGTACGAGCAGTACTTC. Translated, it gives CASSLGLAGGTGYEQYF. Filled out from reference TRBV7-2 and TRBJ2-7, the complete variable domain reads GAGVSQSPSNKVTEKGKDVELRCDPISGHTALYWYRQSLGQGLEFLIYFQGNSAPDKSGLPSDRFSAERTGGSVSTLTIQRTQQEDSAVYLCASSLGLAGGTGYEQYFGPGTRLTVT.

The V gene is TRBV9, the J gene TRBJ1-2; tentatively, D is TRBD1 (6 bases). The CDR3 has 14 amino acids. Germline V gene sequence: CDR1 SGDLS, CDR2 YYNGEE. V lost 4 bases to trimming and J lost 6 bases, with 16 bases between them. CDR3 loop: CASSSSGAEDGYTF. The DNA of the CDR3 is TGTGCCAGCAGCTCATCAGGGGCGGAAGATGGCTACACCTTC.

The CDR3 loop reads CASSQRDSPAYEQYF. The CDR3 DNA follows: TGTGCCAGCAGCCAGAGGGATAGCCCAGCCTACGAGCAGTACTTC. The chain employs TRBV4-2 and TRBJ2-7, with D possibly being TRBD2 (5 bases). This CDR3 region has 15 residues. CDR1 is LGHNA, CDR2 YNFKEQ, per germline. The ends were cut back, 3 bases at V and 2 bases at J, with 14 bases in the middle.

This rearrangement joins TRBV30 to TRBJ1-4, with TRBD1 matching 12 bases. Per germline, CDR1 GTSNPN and CDR2 SVGIG (reference sequence). The junction had 3 bases not matched to a gene; V was cut back by 5 bases and J by 8 bases. CDR3 length: 13 amino acids. The CDR3 DNA reads TGTGCCTGGTGGGACAGGGGGCCGGAAAAACTGTTTTTT. This translates into CAWWDRGPEKLFF.

This clone was observed once. The chain combines TRBV7-2 with TRBJ1-2; TRBD1 might be the D (6 bases). This CDR3 is built from 14 residues. Trimming removed 5 bases from V and 2 bases from J, with 12 bases in between. CDR1 and CDR2 (germline): SGHTA, FQGNSA. CDR3 DNA sequence: TGTGCCAGCAGCCCCGGGACACTAAACTATGGCTACACCTTC. As protein: CASSPGTLNYGYTF.